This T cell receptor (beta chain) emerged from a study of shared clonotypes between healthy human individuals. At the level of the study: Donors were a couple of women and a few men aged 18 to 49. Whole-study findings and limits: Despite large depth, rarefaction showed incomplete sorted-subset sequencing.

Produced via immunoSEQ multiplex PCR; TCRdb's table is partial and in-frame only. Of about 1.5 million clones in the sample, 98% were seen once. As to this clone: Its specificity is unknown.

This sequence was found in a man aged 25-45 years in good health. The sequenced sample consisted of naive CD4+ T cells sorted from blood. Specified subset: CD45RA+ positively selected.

As DNA, the CDR3 is TGTGCCAGCAGCCTCCTAGGTGGGTCCGGGTCAGGGGGTTTGGAGCAGTACTTC. Translation gives CASSLLGGSGSGGLEQYF. This rearrangement joins TRBV7-9 to TRBJ2-7; 7 nucleotides match TRBD1. The CDR3 extends over 18 amino acids. After removal of 5 bases from V and 7 bases from J, the junction contained 23 bases not matched to a gene. Germline loops: CDR1 SEHNR, CDR2 FQNEAQ (reference sequence).